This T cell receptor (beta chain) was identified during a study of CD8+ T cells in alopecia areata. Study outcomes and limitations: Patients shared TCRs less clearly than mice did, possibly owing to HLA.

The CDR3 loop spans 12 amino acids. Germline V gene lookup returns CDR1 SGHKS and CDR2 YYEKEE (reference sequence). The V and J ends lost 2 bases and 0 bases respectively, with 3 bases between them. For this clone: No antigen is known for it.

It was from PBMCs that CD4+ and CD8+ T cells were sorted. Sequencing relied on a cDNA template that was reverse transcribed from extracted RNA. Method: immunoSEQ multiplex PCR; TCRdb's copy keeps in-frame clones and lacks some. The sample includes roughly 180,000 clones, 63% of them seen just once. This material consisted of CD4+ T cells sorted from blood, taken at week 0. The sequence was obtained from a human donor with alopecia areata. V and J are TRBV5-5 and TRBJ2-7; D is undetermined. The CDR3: CASSFSSYEQYF. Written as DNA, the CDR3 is TGTGCCAGCAGCTTCAGCTCCTACGAGCAGTACTTC. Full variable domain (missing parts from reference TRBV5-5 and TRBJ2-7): DAGVTQSPTHLIKTRGQQVTLRCSPISGHKSVSWYQQVLGQGPQFIFQYYEKEERGRGNFPDRFSARQFPNYSSELNVNALLLGDSALYLCASSFSSYEQYFGPGTRLTVT.